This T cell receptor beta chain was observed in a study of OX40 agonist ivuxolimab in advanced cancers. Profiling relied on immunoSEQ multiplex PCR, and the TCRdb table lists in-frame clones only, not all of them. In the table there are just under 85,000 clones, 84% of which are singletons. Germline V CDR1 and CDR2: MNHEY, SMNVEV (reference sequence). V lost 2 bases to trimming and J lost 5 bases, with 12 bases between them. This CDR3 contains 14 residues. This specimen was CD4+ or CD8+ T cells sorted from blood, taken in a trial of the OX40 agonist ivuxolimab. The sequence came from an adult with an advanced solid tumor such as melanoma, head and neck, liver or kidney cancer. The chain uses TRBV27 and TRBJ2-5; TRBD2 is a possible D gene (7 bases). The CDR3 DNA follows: TGTGCCAGCAGTTTAGGGGGGGCGGGGGAGACCCAGTACTTC. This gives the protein CASSLGGAGETQYF.